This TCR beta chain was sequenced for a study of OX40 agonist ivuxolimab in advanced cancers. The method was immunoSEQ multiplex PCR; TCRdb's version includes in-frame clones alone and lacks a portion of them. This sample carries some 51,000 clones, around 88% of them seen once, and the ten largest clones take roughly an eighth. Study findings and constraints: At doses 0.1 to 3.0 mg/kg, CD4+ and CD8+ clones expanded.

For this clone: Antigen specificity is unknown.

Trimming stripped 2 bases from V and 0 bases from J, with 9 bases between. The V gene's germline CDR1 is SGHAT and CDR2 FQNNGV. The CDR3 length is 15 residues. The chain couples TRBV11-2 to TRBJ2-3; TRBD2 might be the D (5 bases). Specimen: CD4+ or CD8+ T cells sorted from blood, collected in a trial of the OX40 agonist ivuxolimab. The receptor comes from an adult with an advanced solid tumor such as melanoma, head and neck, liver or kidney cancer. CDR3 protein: CASSLFPSSTDTQYF. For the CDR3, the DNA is TGTGCCAGCAGCTTATTCCCTAGCAGCACAGATACGCAGTATTTT.